The T cell receptor beta chain under discussion was sequenced for a study of T-cell reconstitution after alpha-beta-depleted transplantation in children. CDR3 size: 15 residues. Germline V gene sequence: CDR1 MDHEN, CDR2 SYDVKM. Unmatched junction bases numbered 7, after V lost 5 bases and J lost 8 bases. TCRbeta library preparation incorporated unique molecular identifiers. TCRdb reprocessed the PCR reads via MiXCR and lists one record per CDR3 protein. The table has about 170,000 distinct CDR3 sequences, approximately 12% seen once; the top ten hold under 15%. The clonotype was recovered from a boy aged 2 to 10 with acute myeloid leukemia, due to receive a stem cell transplant. The chain uses TRBV28 and TRBJ2-1; 12 positions agree with TRBD1. The specimen comprised PBMCs, sampled before TCRalphabeta/CD19-depleted stem cell transplant. The CDR3 coding sequence is TGTGCCAGCAGTCCCCTGGGACAGGGGGCGGATGAGCAGTTCTTC. This codes for CASSPLGQGADEQFF.